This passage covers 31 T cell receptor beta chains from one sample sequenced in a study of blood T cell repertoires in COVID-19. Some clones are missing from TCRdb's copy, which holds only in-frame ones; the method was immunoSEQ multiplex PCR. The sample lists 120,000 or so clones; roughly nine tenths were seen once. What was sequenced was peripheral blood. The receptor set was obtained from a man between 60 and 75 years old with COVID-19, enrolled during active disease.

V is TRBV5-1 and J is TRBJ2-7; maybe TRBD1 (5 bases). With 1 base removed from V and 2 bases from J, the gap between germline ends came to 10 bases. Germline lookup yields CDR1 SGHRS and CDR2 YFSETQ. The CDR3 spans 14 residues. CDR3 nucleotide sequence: TGCGCCAGCAGCTTGTCCGGACAAACCTACGAGCAGTACTTC. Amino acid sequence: CASSLSGQTYEQYF.

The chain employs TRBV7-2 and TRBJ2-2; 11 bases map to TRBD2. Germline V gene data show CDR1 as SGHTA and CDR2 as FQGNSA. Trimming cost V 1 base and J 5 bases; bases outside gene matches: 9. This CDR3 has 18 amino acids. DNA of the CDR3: TGTGCCAGCAGCTTAGGAGGCGCTACTAGCGGGGGAACCGGGGAGCTGTTTTTT. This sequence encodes CASSLGGATSGGTGELFF. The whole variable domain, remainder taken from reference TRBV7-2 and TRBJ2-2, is GAGVSQSPSNKVTEKGKDVELRCDPISGHTALYWYRQSLGQGLEFLIYFQGNSAPDKSGLPSDRFSAERTGGSVSTLTIQRTQQEDSAVYLCASSLGGATSGGTGELFFGEGSRLTVL.

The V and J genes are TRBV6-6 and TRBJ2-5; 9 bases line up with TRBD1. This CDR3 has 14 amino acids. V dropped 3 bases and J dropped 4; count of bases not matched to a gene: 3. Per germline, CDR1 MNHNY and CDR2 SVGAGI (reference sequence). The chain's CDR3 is CASSYGTGRETQYF. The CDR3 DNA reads TGTGCCAGCAGTTATGGGACAGGGCGAGAGACCCAGTACTTC.

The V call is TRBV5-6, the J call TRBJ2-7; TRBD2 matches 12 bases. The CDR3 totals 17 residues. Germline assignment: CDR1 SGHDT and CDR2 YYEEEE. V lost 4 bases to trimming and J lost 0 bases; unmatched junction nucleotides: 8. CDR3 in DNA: TGTGCCAGCAGCCCGGGGACTAGCGGGCCTTACTCCTACGAGCAGTACTTC. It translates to CASSPGTSGPYSYEQYF.

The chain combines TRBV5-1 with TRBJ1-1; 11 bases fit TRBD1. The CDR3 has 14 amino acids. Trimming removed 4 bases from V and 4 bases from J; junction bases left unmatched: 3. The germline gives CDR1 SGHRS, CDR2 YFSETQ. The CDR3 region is CASSADRGRTEAFF. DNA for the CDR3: TGCGCCAGCAGCGCGGACAGGGGGCGCACTGAAGCTTTCTTT.

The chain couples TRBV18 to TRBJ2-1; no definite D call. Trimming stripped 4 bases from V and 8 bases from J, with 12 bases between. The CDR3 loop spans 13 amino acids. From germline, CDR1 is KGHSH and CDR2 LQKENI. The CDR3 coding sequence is TGTGCCAGCTCACTGTCATGGCACGATGAGCAGTTCTTC. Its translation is CASSLSWHDEQFF.

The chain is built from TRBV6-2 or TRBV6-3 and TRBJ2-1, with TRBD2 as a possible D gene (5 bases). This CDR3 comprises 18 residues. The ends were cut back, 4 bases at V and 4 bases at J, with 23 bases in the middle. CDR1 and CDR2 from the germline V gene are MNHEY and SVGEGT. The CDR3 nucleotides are TGTGCCAGCAGTTTCTCCGCTAGGATAGCGCCCTCGTACAATGAGCAGTTCTTC. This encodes CASSFSARIAPSYNEQFF.

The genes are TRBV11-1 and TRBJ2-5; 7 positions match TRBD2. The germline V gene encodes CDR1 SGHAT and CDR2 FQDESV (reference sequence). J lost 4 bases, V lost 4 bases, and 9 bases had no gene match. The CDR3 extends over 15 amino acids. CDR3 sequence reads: CASSSPGLVGETQYF. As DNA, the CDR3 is TGTGCCAGCAGCTCCCCTGGACTAGTTGGAGAGACCCAGTACTTC.

CDR3: CASSRSLYEQYF. In DNA form, the CDR3 reads TGTGCCAGCAGCCGGTCACTTTACGAGCAGTACTTC. The chain recombines TRBV14 with TRBJ2-7, with unresolved D. V was clipped by 4 bases and J by 4 bases, with 8 bases between them. Germline CDR1 is SGHDN and CDR2 is FVKESK. CDR3 length equals 12 residues.

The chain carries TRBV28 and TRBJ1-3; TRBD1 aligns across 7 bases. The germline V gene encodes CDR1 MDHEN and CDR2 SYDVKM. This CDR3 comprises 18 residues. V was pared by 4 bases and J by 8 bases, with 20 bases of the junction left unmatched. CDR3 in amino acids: CASSSPRPDKGAGDTIYF. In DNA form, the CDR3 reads TGTGCCAGCAGTTCTCCCCGTCCGGACAAGGGGGCCGGGGACACCATATATTTT.

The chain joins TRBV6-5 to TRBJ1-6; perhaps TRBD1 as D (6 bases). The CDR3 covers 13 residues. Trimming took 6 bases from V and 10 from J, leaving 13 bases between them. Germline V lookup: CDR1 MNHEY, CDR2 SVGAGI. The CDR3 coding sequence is TGTGCCAGCAGGAACAGGGAAGGGTCACCCCTCCACTTT. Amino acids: CASRNREGSPLHF.

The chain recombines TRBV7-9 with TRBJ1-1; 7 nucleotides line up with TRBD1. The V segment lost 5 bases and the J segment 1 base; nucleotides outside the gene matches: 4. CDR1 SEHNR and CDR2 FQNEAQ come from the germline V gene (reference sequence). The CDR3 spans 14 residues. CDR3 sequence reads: CASSVTGENTEAFF. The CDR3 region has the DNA TGTGCCAGCAGCGTAACAGGGGAGAACACTGAAGCTTTCTTT.

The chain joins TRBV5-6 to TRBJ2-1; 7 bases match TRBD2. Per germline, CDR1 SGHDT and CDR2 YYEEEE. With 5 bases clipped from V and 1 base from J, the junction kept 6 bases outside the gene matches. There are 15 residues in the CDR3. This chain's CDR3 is CASSLILASYNEQFF. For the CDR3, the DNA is TGTGCCAGCAGTCTTATACTAGCGTCCTACAATGAGCAGTTCTTC.

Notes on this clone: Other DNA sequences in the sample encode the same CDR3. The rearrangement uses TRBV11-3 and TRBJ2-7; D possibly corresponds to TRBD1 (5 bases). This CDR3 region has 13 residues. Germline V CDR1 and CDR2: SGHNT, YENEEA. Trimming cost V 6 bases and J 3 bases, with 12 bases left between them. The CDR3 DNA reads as TGTGCCAGCAGTCTGGGGCGTGACTACGAGCAGTACTTC. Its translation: CASSLGRDYEQYF.

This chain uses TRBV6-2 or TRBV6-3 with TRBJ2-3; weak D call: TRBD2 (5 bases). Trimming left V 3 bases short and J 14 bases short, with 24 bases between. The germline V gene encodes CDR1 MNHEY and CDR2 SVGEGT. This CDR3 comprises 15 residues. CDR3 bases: TGTGCCAGCAGTTATCGTCCGGACGGGGTTGGTTATTCGTATTTT. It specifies CASSYRPDGVGYSYF.

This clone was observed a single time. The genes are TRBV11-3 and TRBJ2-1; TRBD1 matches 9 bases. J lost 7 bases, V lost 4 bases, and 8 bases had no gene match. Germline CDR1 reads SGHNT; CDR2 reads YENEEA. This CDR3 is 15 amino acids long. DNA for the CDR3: TGTGCCAGCAGCTCGAGGACAGGGGCGGTAAATGAGCAGTTCTTC. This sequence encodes CASSSRTGAVNEQFF. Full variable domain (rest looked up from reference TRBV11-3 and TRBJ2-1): EAGVVQSPRYKIIEKKQPVAFWCNPISGHNTLYWYLQNLGQGPELLIRYENEEAVDDSQLPKDRFSAERLKGVDSTLKIQPAELGDSAVYLCASSSRTGAVNEQFFGPGTRLTVL.

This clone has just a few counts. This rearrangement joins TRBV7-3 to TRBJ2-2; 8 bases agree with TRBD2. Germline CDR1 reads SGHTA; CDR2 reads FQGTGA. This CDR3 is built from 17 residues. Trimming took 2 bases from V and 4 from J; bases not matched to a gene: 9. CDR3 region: CASSLFRREEGTGELFF. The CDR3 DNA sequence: TGTGCCAGCAGCTTATTTCGGCGGGAGGAGGGCACCGGGGAGCTGTTTTTT.

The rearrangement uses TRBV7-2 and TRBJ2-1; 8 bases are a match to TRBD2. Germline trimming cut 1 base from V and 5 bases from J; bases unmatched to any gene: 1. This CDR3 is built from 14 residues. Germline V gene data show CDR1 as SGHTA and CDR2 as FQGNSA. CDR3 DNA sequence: TGTGCCAGCAGCTTAGTTAGCGGGGACAATGAGCAGTTCTTC. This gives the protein CASSLVSGDNEQFF. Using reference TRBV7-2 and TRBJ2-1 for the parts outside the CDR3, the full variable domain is GAGVSQSPSNKVTEKGKDVELRCDPISGHTALYWYRQSLGQGLEFLIYFQGNSAPDKSGLPSDRFSAERTGGSVSTLTIQRTQQEDSAVYLCASSLVSGDNEQFFGPGTRLTVL.

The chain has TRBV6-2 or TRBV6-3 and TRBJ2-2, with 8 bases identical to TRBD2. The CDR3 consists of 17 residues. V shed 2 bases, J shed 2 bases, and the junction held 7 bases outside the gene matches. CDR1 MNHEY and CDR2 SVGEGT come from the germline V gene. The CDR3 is CASSYRATSANTGELFF. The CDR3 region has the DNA TGTGCCAGCAGTTACCGGGCGACTAGCGCCAACACCGGGGAGCTGTTTTTT.

CDR3: CASRVQGNTEAFF. The CDR3 DNA sequence: TGTGCCAGCAGGGTACAGGGGAACACTGAAGCTTTCTTT. The J gene is TRBJ1-1, the V gene TRBV19; D is possibly TRBD1 (6 bases). V was shortened by 9 bases and J by 1 base, with 12 bases between the two germline ends. This CDR3 contains 13 residues. Germline CDR1 is LNHDA and CDR2 is SQIVND (reference sequence).

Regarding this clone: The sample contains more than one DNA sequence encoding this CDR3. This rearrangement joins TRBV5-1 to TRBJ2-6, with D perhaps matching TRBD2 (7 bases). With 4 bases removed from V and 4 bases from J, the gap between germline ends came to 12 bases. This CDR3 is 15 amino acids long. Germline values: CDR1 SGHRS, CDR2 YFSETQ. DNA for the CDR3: TGCGCCAGCAGCCCTGGGGGGGCCGGGGCCAACGTCCTGACTTTC. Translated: CASSPGGAGANVLTF.

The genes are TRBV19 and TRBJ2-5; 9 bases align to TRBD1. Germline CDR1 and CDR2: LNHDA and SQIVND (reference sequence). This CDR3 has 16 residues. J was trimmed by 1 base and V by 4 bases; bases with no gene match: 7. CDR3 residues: CASSTGTGFGQETQYF. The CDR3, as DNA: TGTGCCAGTAGTACCGGGACAGGGTTTGGCCAAGAGACCCAGTACTTC.

CDR3 loop: CASSLQGRNTEAFF. CDR3 nucleotides: TGTGCCAGCAGCTTACAGGGTCGGAACACTGAAGCTTTCTTT. The V and J genes are TRBV7-9 and TRBJ1-1, with D perhaps TRBD1 (5 bases). CDR1 is SEHNR and CDR2 is FQNEAQ in the germline V gene (reference sequence). The CDR3 is 14 residues long. Trimming pared 2 bases from V and 1 base from J, leaving 8 bases between.

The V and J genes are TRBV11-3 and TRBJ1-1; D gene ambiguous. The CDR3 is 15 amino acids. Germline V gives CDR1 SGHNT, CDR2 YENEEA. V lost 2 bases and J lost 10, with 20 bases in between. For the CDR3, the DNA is TGTGCCAGCAGCTTAAGGTCCAAGGTTTATGCGGGAGCTTTCTTT. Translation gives CASSLRSKVYAGAFF.

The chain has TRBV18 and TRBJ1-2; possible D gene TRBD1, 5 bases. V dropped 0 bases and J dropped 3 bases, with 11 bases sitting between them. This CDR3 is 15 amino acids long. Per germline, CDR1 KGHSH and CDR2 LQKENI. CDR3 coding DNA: TGTGCCAGCTCACCACCGATCGGGGGAGACTATGGCTACACCTTC. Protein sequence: CASSPPIGGDYGYTF.

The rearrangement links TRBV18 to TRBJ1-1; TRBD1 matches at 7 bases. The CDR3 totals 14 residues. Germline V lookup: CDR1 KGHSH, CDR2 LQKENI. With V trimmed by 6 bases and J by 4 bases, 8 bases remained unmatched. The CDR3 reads CASSVSSGGTEAFF. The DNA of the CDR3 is TGTGCCAGCTCCGTCTCTTCAGGGGGCACTGAAGCTTTCTTT.

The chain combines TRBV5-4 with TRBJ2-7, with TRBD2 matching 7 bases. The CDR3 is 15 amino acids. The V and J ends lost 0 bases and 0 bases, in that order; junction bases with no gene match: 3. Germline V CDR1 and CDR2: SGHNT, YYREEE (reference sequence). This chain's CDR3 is CASSLGAGSSYEQYF. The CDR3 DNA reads TGTGCCAGCAGCTTGGGAGCGGGAAGCTCCTACGAGCAGTACTTC. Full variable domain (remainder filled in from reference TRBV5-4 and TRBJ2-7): ETGVTQSPTHLIKTRGQQVTLRCSSQSGHNTVSWYQQALGQGPQFIFQYYREEENGRGNFPPRFSGLQFPNYSSELNVNALELDDSALYLCASSLGAGSSYEQYFGPGTRLTVT.

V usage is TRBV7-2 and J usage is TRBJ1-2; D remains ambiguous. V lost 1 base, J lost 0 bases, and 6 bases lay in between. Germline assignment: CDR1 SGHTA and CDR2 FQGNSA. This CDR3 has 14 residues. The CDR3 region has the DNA TGTGCCAGCAGCTTAGTAAGCCCTAACTATGGCTACACCTTC. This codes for CASSLVSPNYGYTF.

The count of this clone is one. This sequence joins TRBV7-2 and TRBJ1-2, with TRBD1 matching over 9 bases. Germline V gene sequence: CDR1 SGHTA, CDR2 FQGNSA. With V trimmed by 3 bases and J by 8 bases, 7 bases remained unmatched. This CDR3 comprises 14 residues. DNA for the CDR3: TGTGCCAGCAGCTTTTCGACAGGGGGTGGAGGCTACACCTTC. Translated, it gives CASSFSTGGGGYTF.

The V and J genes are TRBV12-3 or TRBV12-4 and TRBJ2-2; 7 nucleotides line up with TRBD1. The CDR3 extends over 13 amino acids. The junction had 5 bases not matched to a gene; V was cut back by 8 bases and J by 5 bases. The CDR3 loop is CASSLQGTGELFF. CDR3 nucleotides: TGTGCCAGCTCCCTACAGGGGACCGGGGAGCTGTTTTTT.

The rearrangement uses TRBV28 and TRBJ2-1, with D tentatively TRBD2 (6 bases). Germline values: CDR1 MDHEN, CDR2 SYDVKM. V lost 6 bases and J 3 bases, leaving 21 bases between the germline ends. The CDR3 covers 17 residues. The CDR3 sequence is CASRPQELAARYNEQFF. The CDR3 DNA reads TGTGCCAGCAGACCGCAGGAGTTAGCGGCTCGCTACAATGAGCAGTTCTTC. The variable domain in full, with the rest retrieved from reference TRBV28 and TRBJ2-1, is DVKVTQSSRYLVKRTGEKVFLECVQDMDHENMFWYRQDPGLGLRLIYFSYDVKMKEKGDIPEGYSVSREKKERFSLILESASTNQTSMYLCASRPQELAARYNEQFFGPGTRLTVL.